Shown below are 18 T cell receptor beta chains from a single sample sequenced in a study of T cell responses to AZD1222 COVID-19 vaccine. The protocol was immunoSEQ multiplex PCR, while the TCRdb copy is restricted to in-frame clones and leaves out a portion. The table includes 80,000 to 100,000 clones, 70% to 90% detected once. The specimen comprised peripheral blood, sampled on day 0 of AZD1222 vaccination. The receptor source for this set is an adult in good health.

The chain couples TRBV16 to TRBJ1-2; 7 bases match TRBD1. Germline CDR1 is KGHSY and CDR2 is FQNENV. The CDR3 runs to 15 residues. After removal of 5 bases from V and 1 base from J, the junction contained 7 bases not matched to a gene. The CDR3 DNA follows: TGTGCCAGCAGCTTCGGGACAGCGATTAACTATGGCTACACCTTC. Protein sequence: CASSFGTAINYGYTF.

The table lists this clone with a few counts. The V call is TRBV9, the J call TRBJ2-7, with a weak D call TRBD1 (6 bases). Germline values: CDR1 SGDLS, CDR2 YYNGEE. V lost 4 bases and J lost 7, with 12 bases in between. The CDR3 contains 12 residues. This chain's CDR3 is CASSPNQGEQYF. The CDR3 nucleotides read TGTGCCAGCAGCCCAAATCAGGGGGAGCAGTACTTC.

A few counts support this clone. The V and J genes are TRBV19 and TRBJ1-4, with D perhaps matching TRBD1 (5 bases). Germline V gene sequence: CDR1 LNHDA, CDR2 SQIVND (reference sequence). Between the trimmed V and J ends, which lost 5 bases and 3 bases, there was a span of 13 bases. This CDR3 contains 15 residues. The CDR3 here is CASSLQTASNEKLFF. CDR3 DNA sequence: TGTGCCAGTAGTCTCCAGACAGCCTCTAATGAAAAACTGTTTTTT.

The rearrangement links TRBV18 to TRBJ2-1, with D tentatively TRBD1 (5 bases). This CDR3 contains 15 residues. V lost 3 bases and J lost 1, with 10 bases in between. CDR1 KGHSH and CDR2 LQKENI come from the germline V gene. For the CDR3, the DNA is TGTGCCAGCTCACCCGACAGACGATCCTACAATGAGCAGTTCTTC. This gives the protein CASSPDRRSYNEQFF.

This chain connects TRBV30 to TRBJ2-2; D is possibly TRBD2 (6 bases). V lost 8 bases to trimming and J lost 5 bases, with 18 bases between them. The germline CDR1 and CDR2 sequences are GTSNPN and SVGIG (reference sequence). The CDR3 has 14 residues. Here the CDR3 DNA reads TGTGCCCATACCCGACGGGACTTTACCGGGGAGCTGTTTTTT. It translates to CAHTRRDFTGELFF.

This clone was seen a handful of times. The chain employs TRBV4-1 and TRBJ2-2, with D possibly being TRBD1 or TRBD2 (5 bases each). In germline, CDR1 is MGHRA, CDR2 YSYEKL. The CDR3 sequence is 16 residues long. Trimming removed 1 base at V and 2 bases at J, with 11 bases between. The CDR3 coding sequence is TGCGCCAGCAGCCAAGCGGGGCAGGTAAACACCGGGGAGCTGTTTTTT. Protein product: CASSQAGQVNTGELFF.

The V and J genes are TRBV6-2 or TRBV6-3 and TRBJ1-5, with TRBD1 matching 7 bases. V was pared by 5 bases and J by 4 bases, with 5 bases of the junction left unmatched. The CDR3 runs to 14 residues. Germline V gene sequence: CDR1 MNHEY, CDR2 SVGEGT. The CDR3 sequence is CASSATGLNQPQHF. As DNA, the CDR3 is TGTGCCAGCAGTGCGACAGGGCTTAATCAGCCCCAGCATTTT.

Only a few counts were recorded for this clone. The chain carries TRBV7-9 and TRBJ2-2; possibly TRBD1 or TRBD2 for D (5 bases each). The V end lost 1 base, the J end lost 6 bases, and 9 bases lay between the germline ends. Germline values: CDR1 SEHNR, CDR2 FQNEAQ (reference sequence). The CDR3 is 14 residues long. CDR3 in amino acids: CASSLVSGPGELFF. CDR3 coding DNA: TGTGCCAGCAGCTTAGTGTCGGGACCCGGGGAGCTGTTTTTT.

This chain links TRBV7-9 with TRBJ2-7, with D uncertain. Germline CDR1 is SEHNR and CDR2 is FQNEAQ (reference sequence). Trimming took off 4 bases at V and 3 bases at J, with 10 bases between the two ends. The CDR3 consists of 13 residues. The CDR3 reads CASSSPTLYEQYF. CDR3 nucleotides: TGTGCCAGCAGCTCCCCGACACTCTACGAGCAGTACTTC.

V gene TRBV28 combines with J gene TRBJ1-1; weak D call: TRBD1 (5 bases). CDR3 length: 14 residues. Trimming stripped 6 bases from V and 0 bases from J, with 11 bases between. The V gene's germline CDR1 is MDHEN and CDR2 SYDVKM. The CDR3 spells CASSFDSLNTEAFF. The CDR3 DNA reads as TGTGCCAGCAGCTTCGACAGCCTGAACACTGAAGCTTTCTTT.

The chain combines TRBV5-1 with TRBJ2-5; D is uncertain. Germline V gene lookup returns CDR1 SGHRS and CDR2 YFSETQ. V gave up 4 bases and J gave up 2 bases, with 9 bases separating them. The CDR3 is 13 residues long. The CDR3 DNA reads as TGCGCCAGCAGCCCCTATACTCAAGAGACCCAGTACTTC. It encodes CASSPYTQETQYF.

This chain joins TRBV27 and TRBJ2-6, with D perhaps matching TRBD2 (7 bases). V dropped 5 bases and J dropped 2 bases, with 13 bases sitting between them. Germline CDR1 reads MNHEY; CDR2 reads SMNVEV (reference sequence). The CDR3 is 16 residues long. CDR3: CASSDRGATGANVLTF. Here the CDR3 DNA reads TGTGCCAGCAGTGACCGGGGGGCCACTGGGGCCAACGTCCTGACTTTC.

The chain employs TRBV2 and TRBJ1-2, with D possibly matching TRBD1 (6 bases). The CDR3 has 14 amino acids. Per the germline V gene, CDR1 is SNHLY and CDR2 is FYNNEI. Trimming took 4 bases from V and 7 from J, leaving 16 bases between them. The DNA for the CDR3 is TGTGCCAGCAGTGGGGGACAACGGGCAATTGGCTACACCTTC. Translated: CASSGGQRAIGYTF.

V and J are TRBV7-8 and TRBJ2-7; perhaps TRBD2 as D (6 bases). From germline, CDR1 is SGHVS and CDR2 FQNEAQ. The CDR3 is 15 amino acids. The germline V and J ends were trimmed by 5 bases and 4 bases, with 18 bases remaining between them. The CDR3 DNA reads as TGTGCCAGCAGCAAAGTCAGGGTCCGGGGGTACGAGCAGTACTTC. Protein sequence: CASSKVRVRGYEQYF.

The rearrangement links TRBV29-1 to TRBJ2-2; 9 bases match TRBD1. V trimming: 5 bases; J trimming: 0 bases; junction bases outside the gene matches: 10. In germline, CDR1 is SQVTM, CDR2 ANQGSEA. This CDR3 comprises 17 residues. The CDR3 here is CSVLGTGRSANTGELFF. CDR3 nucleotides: TGCAGCGTTTTGGGGACAGGGAGGTCGGCGAACACCGGGGAGCTGTTTTTT.

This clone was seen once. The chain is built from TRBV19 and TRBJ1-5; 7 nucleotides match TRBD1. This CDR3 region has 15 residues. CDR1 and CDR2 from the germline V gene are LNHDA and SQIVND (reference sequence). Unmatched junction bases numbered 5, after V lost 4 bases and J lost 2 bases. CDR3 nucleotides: TGTGCCAGTAGTAGAACAGGGGTCGGCAATCAGCCCCAGCATTTT. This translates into CASSRTGVGNQPQHF.

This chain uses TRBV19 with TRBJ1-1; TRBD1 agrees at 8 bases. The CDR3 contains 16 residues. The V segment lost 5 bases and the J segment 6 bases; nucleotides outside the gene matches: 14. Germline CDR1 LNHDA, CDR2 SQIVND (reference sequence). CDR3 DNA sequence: TGTGCCAGTAGTCCGTCCGGGCCAGGGGGCAGGGCTGAAGCTTTCTTT. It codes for CASSPSGPGGRAEAFF.

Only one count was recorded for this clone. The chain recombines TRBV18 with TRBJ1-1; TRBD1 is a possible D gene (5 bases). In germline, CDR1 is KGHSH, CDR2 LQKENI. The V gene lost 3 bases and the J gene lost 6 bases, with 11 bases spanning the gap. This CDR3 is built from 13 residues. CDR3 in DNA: TGTGCCAGCTCACCGTCGGGACGGCCTGAAGCTTTCTTT. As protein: CASSPSGRPEAFF.